The next 21 T cell receptor beta chains were all read from a single sample in a study of blood T cell repertoires in COVID-19. Clones were read by immunoSEQ multiplex PCR, and TCRdb kept only the in-frame ones, dropping some. This table has around 60,000 clones, roughly two thirds appearing once. Sequenced: peripheral blood. These receptor sequences come from a woman aged 70 to 79 with COVID-19, enrolled during active disease.

This chain connects TRBV2 to TRBJ2-3; 10 nucleotides line up with TRBD2. The CDR3 is 15 amino acids. V dropped 7 bases and J dropped 5; count of bases not matched to a gene: 9. The germline V gene encodes CDR1 SNHLY and CDR2 FYNNEI. CDR3 in amino acids: CASNPGGLAVDTQYF. DNA for the CDR3: TGTGCCAGCAACCCCGGCGGACTAGCGGTAGATACGCAGTATTTT. The whole variable domain, filled in from reference TRBV2 and TRBJ2-3, reads EPEVTQTPSHQVTQMGQEVILRCVPISNHLYFYWYRQILGQKVEFLVSFYNNEISEKSEIFDDQFSVERPDGSNFTLKIRSTKLEDSAMYFCASNPGGLAVDTQYFGPGTRLTVL.

This sequence joins TRBV18 and TRBJ2-3; 7 nucleotides line up with TRBD2. The V and J ends lost 4 bases and 5 bases, in that order; junction bases with no gene match: 9. Germline CDR1 reads KGHSH; CDR2 reads LQKENI. CDR3 length equals 15 residues. The CDR3 sequence is CASSRGGLAEDTQYF. The CDR3 DNA sequence: TGTGCCAGCTCACGGGGGGGTCTAGCGGAAGATACGCAGTATTTT.

The rearrangement links TRBV6-2 or TRBV6-3 to TRBJ2-2, with 15 bases lining up with TRBD2. CDR1 and CDR2 (germline): MNHEY, SVGEGT. The V segment lost 6 bases and the J segment 4 bases; nucleotides outside the gene matches: 9. The CDR3 spans 18 residues. CDR3 nucleotides: TGTGCCAGCAGCCAAGGACTAGCGGGAGGGCAGGGCACCGGGGAGCTGTTTTTT. Its translation: CASSQGLAGGQGTGELFF.

The V and J genes are TRBV11-2 and TRBJ2-1; 9 bases map to TRBD2. Germline CDR1 reads SGHAT; CDR2 reads FQNNGV. The ends lost 7 bases at V and 9 bases at J; junction bases unmatched: 13. CDR3 size: 15 residues. The CDR3 DNA follows: TGTGCCAGCACCCCCGGGCTAGCGGGAACGTTTGAGCAGTTCTTC. This gives the protein CASTPGLAGTFEQFF.

The chain employs TRBV29-1 and TRBJ1-3; a possible D gene is TRBD1 (5 bases). The CDR3 runs 16 residues. Germline V gene data show CDR1 as SQVTM and CDR2 as ANQGSEA. Trimming left V 1 base short and J 2 bases short, with 15 bases between. This CDR3 reads CSVEAGEEGPGNTIYF. The CDR3 bases are TGCAGCGTTGAAGCGGGGGAAGAGGGGCCTGGAAACACCATATATTTT. Together with reference TRBV29-1 and TRBJ1-3, the CDR3 gives the full variable domain: SAVISQKPSRDICQRGTSLTIQCQVDSQVTMMFWYRQQPGQSLTLIATANQGSEATYESGFVIDKFPISRPNLTFSTLTVSNMSPEDSSIYLCSVEAGEEGPGNTIYFGEGSWLTVV.

This clone has only a few counts. This chain joins TRBV5-4 and TRBJ2-7, with D unclear. Germline V CDR1 and CDR2: SGHNT, YYREEE (reference sequence). The CDR3 extends over 13 amino acids. V shed 6 bases and J shed 1 base, with 11 bases lying between them. CDR3 residues: CASKEPLSYEQYF. Here the CDR3 DNA reads TGTGCCAGCAAAGAACCACTATCCTACGAGCAGTACTTC.

CDR3 region: CASSINRAVTEAFF. The CDR3 DNA reads TGTGCCAGCAGCATAAACAGGGCGGTCACTGAAGCTTTCTTT. This chain connects TRBV7-2 to TRBJ1-1, with a tentative D call TRBD1 (6 bases). V shed 5 bases and J shed 4 bases, with 14 bases lying between them. This CDR3 spans 14 amino acids. The germline V gene has CDR1 SGHTA and CDR2 FQGNSA. Supplemented by reference TRBV7-2 and TRBJ1-1, the full variable domain reads GAGVSQSPSNKVTEKGKDVELRCDPISGHTALYWYRQSLGQGLEFLIYFQGNSAPDKSGLPSDRFSAERTGGSVSTLTIQRTQQEDSAVYLCASSINRAVTEAFFGQGTRLTVV.

The CDR3 DNA sequence: TGCAGCGTCCTATCGGCGGACTACACAGATACGCAGTATTTT. Residues: CSVLSADYTDTQYF. The chain is built from TRBV29-1 and TRBJ2-3, with a possible D match to TRBD2 (6 bases). Germline loops: CDR1 SQVTM, CDR2 ANQGSEA. The CDR3 loop spans 14 amino acids. Trimming shortened V by 6 bases and J by 2 bases, and 15 bases separated the two germline ends.

CDR3 in DNA: TGCAGCGCCCAGGAGGGTCACAATGAGCAGTTCTTC. This translates into CSAQEGHNEQFF. The chain couples TRBV29-1 to TRBJ2-1, with D tentatively TRBD2 (6 bases). Germline lookup yields CDR1 SQVTM and CDR2 ANQGSEA. Between the trimmed V and J ends, which lost 7 bases and 5 bases, there was a span of 12 bases. This CDR3 has 12 residues.

The chain carries TRBV9 and TRBJ2-3, with D hard to call. The CDR3 is 14 residues long. V was cut by 0 bases and J by 5 bases, with 10 bases left in between. Germline CDR1 reads SGDLS; CDR2 reads YYNGEE. CDR3 sequence reads: CASSVATRGDTQYF. CDR3 bases: TGTGCCAGCAGCGTAGCTACCCGTGGAGATACGCAGTATTTT. Supplemented by reference TRBV9 and TRBJ2-3, the full variable domain reads DSGVTQTPKHLITATGQRVTLRCSPRSGDLSVYWYQQSLDQGLQFLIQYYNGEERAKGNILERFSAQQFPDLHSELNLSSLELGDSALYFCASSVATRGDTQYFGPGTRLTVL.

The chain employs TRBV7-2 and TRBJ2-7; 8 bases fit TRBD2. The assigned J gene may be wrong: the sequence end matches TRBJ2-1 better. The CDR3 covers 15 residues. Germline values: CDR1 SGHTA, CDR2 FQGNSA. The CDR3 bases are TGTGCCAGCAGCGACCCGAGGGCCCGGGGGGGTGAGCAGTTCTTC. Its translation is CASSDPRARGGEQFF.

The chain employs TRBV19 and TRBJ1-3; the D gene is possibly TRBD1 (5 bases). The CDR3 is 16 amino acids. In germline, CDR1 is LNHDA, CDR2 SQIVND (reference sequence). V lost 3 bases and J 0 bases, leaving 12 bases between the germline ends. CDR3: CASSILGRRSGNTIYF. CDR3 in DNA: TGTGCCAGTAGTATCCTGGGGCGCCGCTCTGGAAACACCATATATTTT. Combining the CDR3 with reference TRBV19 and TRBJ1-3 gives the whole variable domain DGGITQSPKYLFRKEGQNVTLSCEQNLNHDAMYWYRQDPGQGLRLIYYSQIVNDFQKGDIAEGYSVSREKKESFPLTVTSAQKNPTAFYLCASSILGRRSGNTIYFGEGSWLTVV.

This clone was seen just once. The chain recombines TRBV28 with TRBJ1-5, with TRBD1 as a possible D gene (5 bases). The V gene lost 5 bases and the J gene lost 7 bases, with 24 bases spanning the gap. Germline lookup yields CDR1 MDHEN and CDR2 SYDVKM. The CDR3 spans 17 residues. The chain's CDR3 is CASSPPTGMEVRQPQHF. DNA of the CDR3: TGTGCCAGCAGTCCTCCTACAGGTATGGAAGTTCGACAGCCCCAGCATTTT.

The chain links TRBV10-3 to TRBJ2-2; the D gene is possibly TRBD2 (5 bases). Germline CDR1 ENHRY, CDR2 SYGVKD. The CDR3 runs to 15 residues. V was clipped by 3 bases and J by 3 bases, with 11 bases between them. DNA for the CDR3: TGTGCCATCAGTGATTTAGGGCGGGACACCGGGGAGCTGTTTTTT. Translated, it gives CAISDLGRDTGELFF.

This chain uses TRBV2 with TRBJ2-1; maybe TRBD1 (6 bases). CDR1 is SNHLY and CDR2 is FYNNEI in the germline V gene. This CDR3 has 12 amino acids. Trimming took off 5 bases at V and 7 bases at J, with 9 bases between the two ends. The CDR3 is CASSRQANEQFF. CDR3 nucleotide sequence: TGTGCCAGCAGTAGACAGGCTAATGAGCAGTTCTTC.

The chain employs TRBV6-2 or TRBV6-3 and TRBJ2-1; D might be TRBD1 (6 bases). CDR1 is MNHEY and CDR2 is SVGEGT in the germline V gene. V shed 2 bases and J shed 7 bases, with 18 bases lying between them. The CDR3 runs 16 residues. CDR3 region: CASSYIGRGKGNEQFF. In DNA, the CDR3 is TGTGCCAGCAGTTACATTGGCAGGGGTAAGGGGAATGAGCAGTTCTTC.

J is TRBJ1-6 and V is TRBV27; TRBD1 agrees at 9 bases. The CDR3 is 15 residues long. Germline values: CDR1 MNHEY, CDR2 SMNVEV (reference sequence). V lost 6 bases and J lost 9; bases outside the gene matches: 9. In DNA form, the CDR3 reads TGTGCCAGCAGCCCCCCCGACAGGGGGTTTTCACCCCTCCACTTT. Its protein product is CASSPPDRGFSPLHF.

This clone was seen a handful of times. J is TRBJ2-1 and V is TRBV7-9, with 11 bases matching TRBD2. This CDR3 region has 16 residues. Germline CDR1 is SEHNR and CDR2 is FQNEAQ (reference sequence). Losses at the gene ends were 5 bases for V and 4 bases for J; bases not matched to a gene: 7. CDR3 region: CASSPSGTSGYNEQFF. CDR3 nucleotide sequence: TGTGCCAGCAGCCCCTCAGGGACTAGCGGATACAATGAGCAGTTCTTC.

J is TRBJ1-4 and V is TRBV9; 7 nucleotides match TRBD1. The V gene end was trimmed by 4 bases and the J gene end by 3 bases; junction bases not matched to a gene: 6. This CDR3 is 15 amino acids long. CDR1 SGDLS and CDR2 YYNGEE come from the germline V gene. This chain's CDR3 is CASSTRQGPNEKLFF. In DNA, the CDR3 is TGTGCCAGCAGCACCCGACAGGGTCCTAATGAAAAACTGTTTTTT.

The V call is TRBV5-1, the J call TRBJ2-7; 11 bases are shared with TRBD2. V shed 1 base and J 5 bases; nucleotides not matched to a gene: 8. The CDR3 contains 16 residues. Per the germline V gene, CDR1 is SGHRS and CDR2 is YFSETQ. Here the CDR3 reads CASSLTPSGGSNEQYF. CDR3 coding DNA: TGCGCCAGCAGCTTGACCCCTAGCGGGGGGTCCAACGAGCAGTACTTC.

The chain is built from TRBV12-5 and TRBJ2-2, with D hard to call. V lost 5 bases and J 6 bases, leaving 7 bases between the germline ends. Germline V lookup: CDR1 LGHNT, CDR2 FRNRAP. This CDR3 has 12 amino acids. CDR3 bases: TGTGCTAGTGGTCCGGCGGCCGGGGAGCTGTTTTTT. This encodes CASGPAAGELFF.